The present entry profiles one TCR beta chain with its context. The antigen is unknown. The sample originates from a study of identical twins. Template switching, a step in the protocol, added a universal primer site, and cDNA carried unique molecular identifiers. TCRdb independently ran MiXCR on the 5' RACE reads; one entry per CDR3 protein. The sample shows 200,000 to 250,000 distinct CDR3 sequences, about 7% of them seen only once. Study conclusions and caveats: Interpretation of the results relied on cross-sectional statistical analysis and not on following the same donors. Reduced insertions were recorded for abundant cord blood beta clonotypes, with no such pattern in memory repertoires. The study found that models underestimated out-of-frame TCR alpha sharing in monozygotic twins.

This same sample was also part of a study on yellow fever vaccine responses in identical twins.

The specimen was memory (CD45RO+) T cells sorted from blood. The TCR sequence derives from a woman aged 18-29 years in good health.

The CDR3 spells CASSQGRALPEAFF. The CDR3 region has the DNA TGTGCCAGCAGCCAAGGCAGGGCTTTACCTGAAGCTTTCTTT. V is TRBV14 and J is TRBJ1-1, with a tentative D call TRBD1 (5 bases). Between the trimmed V and J ends, which lost 1 base and 6 bases, there was a span of 12 bases. Germline lookup yields CDR1 SGHDN and CDR2 FVKESK. The CDR3 length is 14 residues. Complete variable domain (other parts from reference TRBV14 and TRBJ1-1): EAGVTQFPSHSVIEKGQTVTLRCDPISGHDNLYWYRRVMGKEIKFLLHFVKESKQDESGMPNNRFLAERTGGTYSTLKVQPAELEDSGVYFCASSQGRALPEAFFGQGTRLTVV.